These 27 T cell receptor beta chains were all obtained from the same sample, sequenced in a study of identical twins. TCRdb independently ran MiXCR on the 5' RACE reads; one entry per CDR3 protein. The repertoire includes around 450,000 distinct CDR3 sequences, 12% to 15% of them detected once, and about 0.52% sits in the top ten. The data also belong to a second study, concerning yellow fever vaccine responses in identical twins.

Specimen: CD4+ T cells sorted from blood. The receptors here all came from a woman between 18 and 29 years old in good health.

This clonotype was recorded many times. This chain connects TRBV20-1 to TRBJ2-7; TRBD2 is a possible D gene (5 bases). The V end was cut by 3 bases, the J end by 1 base, with 13 bases between. The CDR3 is made up of 14 amino acids. CDR1 and CDR2 from the germline V gene are DFQATT and SNEGSKA (reference sequence). CDR3: CSARVVGLSYEQYF. The CDR3 nucleotides are TGCAGTGCTAGGGTGGTTGGACTTTCCTACGAGCAGTACTTC.

This clonotype came up a few times. The rearrangement uses TRBV28 and TRBJ2-5; 11 bases align to TRBD2. Per germline, CDR1 MDHEN and CDR2 SYDVKM. This CDR3 region has 13 residues. V gave up 9 bases and J gave up 3 bases; unmatched junction bases: 3. The CDR3 loop is CASVAGGEETQYF. The DNA of the CDR3 is TGTGCCAGTGTAGCGGGGGGGGAAGAGACCCAGTACTTC. Together with reference TRBV28 and TRBJ2-5, the CDR3 gives the full variable domain: DVKVTQSSRYLVKRTGEKVFLECVQDMDHENMFWYRQDPGLGLRLIYFSYDVKMKEKGDIPEGYSVSREKKERFSLILESASTNQTSMYLCASVAGGEETQYFGPGTRLLVL.

The J gene is TRBJ2-3, the V gene TRBV25-1; 10 nucleotides agree with TRBD1. V was pared by 6 bases and J by 5 bases, with 8 bases of the junction left unmatched. The CDR3 has 15 residues. The germline gives CDR1 MGHDK, CDR2 SYGVNS. The CDR3: CASRPRDRGKDTQYF. In DNA, the CDR3 is TGTGCCAGCAGGCCCCGGGACAGGGGAAAAGATACGCAGTATTTT.

In its sample, this clonotype was seen a few times. V and J are TRBV2 and TRBJ2-1; the match to TRBD2 covers 9 bases. CDR1 and CDR2 from the germline V gene are SNHLY and FYNNEI. With V trimmed by 3 bases and J by 6 bases, 6 bases remained unmatched. The CDR3 runs 15 residues. The CDR3 is CASSEASGEGNEQFF. CDR3 DNA sequence: TGTGCCAGCAGTGAGGCTAGCGGGGAGGGCAATGAGCAGTTCTTC.

The chain couples TRBV20-1 to TRBJ2-5; D unresolved. CDR1 and CDR2 (germline): DFQATT, SNEGSKA (reference sequence). V lost 3 bases and J 5 bases, leaving 10 bases between the germline ends. The CDR3 loop spans 12 amino acids. CDR3 nucleotides: TGCAGTGCTAGCGTCGCTGGCGAGACCCAGTACTTC. Protein sequence: CSASVAGETQYF.

V gene TRBV20-1 combines with J gene TRBJ1-5; 8 bases line up with TRBD1. The J segment lost 6 bases and the V segment lost 5 bases, leaving 3 bases of the junction unmatched. CDR1 and CDR2 from the germline V gene are DFQATT and SNEGSKA (reference sequence). CDR3 size: 12 residues. CDR3 bases: TGCAGTGCTCAGACAGGGGTTCAGCCCCAGCATTTT. Protein sequence: CSAQTGVQPQHF.

The rearrangement joins TRBV25-1 to TRBJ1-2; D is ambiguous. The V end was cut by 6 bases, the J end by 7 bases, with 15 bases between. The germline V gene encodes CDR1 MGHDK and CDR2 SYGVNS. The CDR3 is 13 amino acids. CDR3 DNA sequence: TGTGCCAGCAGCCACTCATGGTTGCGTGGCTACACCTTC. The encoded protein is CASSHSWLRGYTF.

This clonotype was observed a handful of times. V and J are TRBV29-1 and TRBJ2-1; 7 bases fit TRBD1. CDR3 length: 14 amino acids. Germline loops: CDR1 SQVTM, CDR2 ANQGSEA. Trimming removed 6 bases from V and 4 bases from J; junction bases left unmatched: 9. CDR3 bases: TGCAGCGTCCGACAGGGACGGGTTTACAATGAGCAGTTCTTC. Translating it yields CSVRQGRVYNEQFF.

The V gene is TRBV6-1, the J gene TRBJ2-7, with D possibly matching TRBD1 (7 bases). This CDR3 region has 15 residues. Trimming shortened V by 6 bases and J by 4 bases, and 19 bases separated the two germline ends. Germline loops: CDR1 MNHNS, CDR2 SASEGT. CDR3 coding DNA: TGTGCCAGCAGCCAAAGGGGGCCGGGGGCTTACGAGCAGTACTTC. Its protein is CASSQRGPGAYEQYF.

This clonotype occurred a few times. The V and J genes are TRBV6-2 or TRBV6-3 and TRBJ2-7, with D maybe TRBD2 (6 bases). This CDR3 is 15 amino acids long. Deletions cut 4 bases from V and 4 bases from J, with 17 bases between. The germline CDR1 and CDR2 sequences are MNHEY and SVGEGT. CDR3 in amino acids: CASSLSGALPYEQYF. For the CDR3, the DNA is TGTGCCAGCAGTTTATCGGGAGCCCTACCATACGAGCAGTACTTC.

This clonotype was seen at least ten times. The chain employs TRBV9 and TRBJ2-7, with D unclear. The CDR3 consists of 13 residues. CDR1 is SGDLS and CDR2 is YYNGEE in the germline V gene. Trimming left V 0 bases short and J 1 base short, with 5 bases between. The CDR3 DNA reads TGTGCCAGCAGCGTAGGTTTGTCCTACGAGCAGTACTTC. This gives the protein CASSVGLSYEQYF.

The chain carries TRBV5-1 and TRBJ2-3; TRBD1 matches 7 bases. CDR3 length: 13 amino acids. Per the germline V gene, CDR1 is SGHRS and CDR2 is YFSETQ. The V and J ends lost 4 bases and 14 bases, in that order; junction bases with no gene match: 13. CDR3: CASSAVTDRVGYF. For the CDR3, the DNA is TGCGCCAGCAGCGCGGTGACTGACAGGGTGGGGTATTTT.

This clonotype was counted only a few times. The V call is TRBV12-3 or TRBV12-4, the J call TRBJ2-7, with TRBD2 as a possible D gene (7 bases). The length of the CDR3 is 15 residues. V gave up 7 bases and J gave up 6 bases, with 22 bases separating them. CDR3 sequence reads: CASTGGGGQAGEQYF. Here the CDR3 DNA reads TGTGCCAGCACCGGAGGGGGGGGACAAGCGGGCGAGCAGTACTTC.

In its sample, this clonotype was seen many times. The J gene is TRBJ2-1, the V gene TRBV5-6, with D hard to call. The CDR3 runs to 11 residues. The V gene lost 4 bases and the J gene lost 8 bases, with 7 bases spanning the gap. Germline CDR1 SGHDT, CDR2 YYEEEE. The CDR3 spells CASSLQHEQFF. In DNA form, the CDR3 reads TGTGCCAGCAGCCTACAACATGAGCAGTTCTTC.

The V gene is TRBV20-1, the J gene TRBJ2-1; D uncertain. The length of the CDR3 is 14 residues. Germline V gives CDR1 DFQATT, CDR2 SNEGSKA (reference sequence). The V end lost 2 bases, the J end lost 0 bases, and 8 bases lay between the germline ends. DNA of the CDR3: TGCAGTGCTAGACGGCAGGACTCCTACAATGAGCAGTTCTTC. Translation gives CSARRQDSYNEQFF.

This clonotype was counted only a few times. This sequence joins TRBV28 and TRBJ1-1, with TRBD1 identical over 9 bases. Trimming at V came to 4 bases and at J to 0 bases, leaving 3 bases not matched to a gene. The CDR3 extends over 15 amino acids. Germline values: CDR1 MDHEN, CDR2 SYDVKM. The CDR3 is CASSSWTGVNTEAFF. DNA of the CDR3: TGTGCCAGCAGTTCTTGGACAGGGGTGAACACTGAAGCTTTCTTT.

The chain couples TRBV6-2 or TRBV6-3 to TRBJ1-1; 7 bases align to TRBD1. CDR1 and CDR2 (germline): MNHEY, SVGEGT. Trimming took 7 bases from V and 4 from J; bases not matched to a gene: 9. The CDR3 length is 14 residues. The CDR3 loop reads CASTLKGAGTEAFF. CDR3 bases: TGTGCCAGCACTCTGAAGGGGGCGGGCACTGAAGCTTTCTTT.

There are a few counts of this clonotype. V usage is TRBV5-1 and J usage is TRBJ1-1, with D perhaps matching TRBD1 (5 bases). The CDR3 runs 14 residues. Germline V gene lookup returns CDR1 SGHRS and CDR2 YFSETQ. Deletions cut 0 bases from V and 4 bases from J, with 10 bases between. CDR3 loop: CASSLVGGSTEAFF. The CDR3 DNA reads TGCGCCAGCAGCTTGGTTGGGGGGAGCACTGAAGCTTTCTTT.

This clonotype occurred a few times. The J gene is TRBJ1-3, the V gene TRBV12-3 or TRBV12-4; D call uncertain. This CDR3 comprises 15 residues. Deletions cut 3 bases from V and 0 bases from J, with 9 bases between. CDR3 DNA sequence: TGTGCCAGCAGTTTCGGGTCGGGCTCTGGAAACACCATATATTTT. This gives the protein CASSFGSGSGNTIYF.

A few counts support this clonotype. V and J are TRBV5-1 and TRBJ2-1; 11 bases fit TRBD2. This CDR3 has 17 residues. Trimming cost V 0 bases and J 8 bases; bases outside gene matches: 10. From germline, CDR1 is SGHRS and CDR2 YFSETQ. The CDR3 nucleotides read TGCGCCAGCAGCTTGGCGCCTATACTAGCGGGAGTGGATGAGCAGTTCTTC. Its translation: CASSLAPILAGVDEQFF.

This rearrangement joins TRBV28 to TRBJ2-4; D may be TRBD1 (6 bases). CDR3 length equals 14 residues. V lost 7 bases, J lost 1 base, and 11 bases lay in between. Germline V gene sequence: CDR1 MDHEN, CDR2 SYDVKM. This chain's CDR3 is CASTLQGAKNIQYF. The DNA for the CDR3 is TGTGCCAGCACCCTCCAGGGGGCCAAAAACATTCAGTACTTC.

The table lists this clonotype with a few counts. This rearrangement joins TRBV7-2 to TRBJ2-3, with D possibly being TRBD1 or TRBD2 (6 bases each). The V gene lost 1 base and the J gene lost 1 base, with 12 bases spanning the gap. From germline, CDR1 is SGHTA and CDR2 FQGNSA. This CDR3 is built from 16 residues. CDR3 in amino acids: CASSLEGGGGTDTQYF. In DNA, the CDR3 is TGTGCCAGCAGCTTAGAAGGGGGAGGCGGCACAGATACGCAGTATTTT.

On this clonotype: The germline gene is not matched at one end of the junction; a read error may be the cause. This chain connects TRBV7-9 to TRBJ2-1; D unresolved. This CDR3 comprises 15 residues. The germline CDR1 and CDR2 sequences are SEHNR and FQNEAQ (reference sequence). CDR3 loop: CASNLTGPLPNEQFF. The CDR3 DNA reads TGTGCCAGCAACTTAACCGGGCCCTTACCCAATGAGCAGTTCTTC.

This clonotype was seen ten or more times. The chain uses TRBV20-1 and TRBJ2-7, with 10 positions matching TRBD2. Germline lookup yields CDR1 DFQATT and CDR2 SNEGSKA (reference sequence). This CDR3 has 15 amino acids. Germline trimming cut 0 bases from V and 4 bases from J; bases unmatched to any gene: 6. The CDR3 loop reads CSARDPGTSAYEQYF. The CDR3 region has the DNA TGCAGTGCTAGAGATCCCGGGACTAGCGCGTACGAGCAGTACTTC.

This clonotype was counted only a few times. This sequence joins TRBV6-2 or TRBV6-3 and TRBJ2-1; 8 positions match TRBD2. Germline V gives CDR1 MNHEY, CDR2 SVGEGT. The CDR3 is 14 residues long. J lost 9 bases, V lost 6 bases, and 10 bases had no gene match. DNA for the CDR3: TGTGCCAGCAGCCACGTAGCGGGAATGGGTGAGCAGTTCTTC. Its translation is CASSHVAGMGEQFF.

This clonotype was observed at least ten times. The V gene is TRBV29-1, the J gene TRBJ1-1, with D tentatively TRBD1 (6 bases). V dropped 4 bases and J dropped 2 bases, with 17 bases sitting between them. CDR3 size: 15 residues. Germline V gene lookup returns CDR1 SQVTM and CDR2 ANQGSEA. CDR3 amino acids: CSVGGQMMSNTEAFF. The CDR3 coding sequence is TGCAGCGTTGGTGGACAGATGATGTCTAACACTGAAGCTTTCTTT.

The J gene is TRBJ1-2, the V gene TRBV27; the D is unclear. V gave up 8 bases and J gave up 4 bases, with 14 bases separating them. In germline, CDR1 is MNHEY, CDR2 SMNVEV (reference sequence). The CDR3 runs 13 residues. The CDR3 nucleotides are TGTGCCAGCTCCGCGATACCAATCTATGGCTACACCTTC. It is translated as CASSAIPIYGYTF.